Listed here are 32 T cell receptor beta chains from one sample, sequenced in a study of post-analysis software for immune sequencing data. Study-level findings and limits: Included in a set of a handful of TRBV segments more frequent in patients than controls were TRBV5-6, TRBV5-1 and TRBV20-1.

Libraries were made from TCR beta cDNA, and they carried unique molecular identifiers. Each CDR3 protein gets one entry after TCRdb re-called the PCR reads with MiXCR. In the table there are some 260,000 distinct CDR3 sequences, 30% to 45% of which are singletons. These TCRs are of unknown antigen specificity. Sequencing was performed on blood. All receptors derive from a girl aged 5-17 years with multiple sclerosis.

This clonotype was counted only a few times. J is TRBJ2-3 and V is TRBV20-1; 11 nucleotides align to TRBD2. Trimming cost V 2 bases and J 2 bases; bases outside gene matches: 6. Germline-derived CDR1 and CDR2 are DFQATT and SNEGSKA (reference sequence). CDR3 length: 16 residues. The DNA of the CDR3 is TGCAGTGCTAGATTAGCGGGAGGGCCTAACACAGATACGCAGTATTTT. It translates to CSARLAGGPNTDTQYF.

In this sample, this clonotype turned up many times. V and J are TRBV9 and TRBJ2-1, with D perhaps TRBD1 (5 bases). The V gene's germline CDR1 is SGDLS and CDR2 YYNGEE. With 0 bases removed from V and 0 bases from J, the gap between germline ends came to 16 bases. There are 18 residues in the CDR3. The DNA for the CDR3 is TGTGCCAGCAGCGTAGCGGTGGGGCGATCCAGCTCCTACAATGAGCAGTTCTTC. Residues: CASSVAVGRSSSYNEQFF. Combining the CDR3 with reference TRBV9 and TRBJ2-1 gives the whole variable domain DSGVTQTPKHLITATGQRVTLRCSPRSGDLSVYWYQQSLDQGLQFLIQYYNGEERAKGNILERFSAQQFPDLHSELNLSSLELGDSALYFCASSVAVGRSSSYNEQFFGPGTRLTVL.

In the case of this clonotype: This may stem from a read error, because a much larger clone lies one nucleotide away. J is TRBJ2-1 and V is TRBV11-1; D is ambiguous. The CDR3 has 15 residues. V was shortened by 1 base and J by 2 bases, with 9 bases between the two germline ends. Germline CDR1 and CDR2: SGHAT and FQDESV (reference sequence). The CDR3: CASSLGDAAYNEQFF. CDR3 in DNA: TGTGCCAGCAGCTTAGGCGACGCGGCCTACAATGAGCAGTTCTTC.

This clonotype was observed at least ten times. A much larger clonotype is one base distant, so this may be a read error. The V call is TRBV29-1, the J call TRBJ2-1, with TRBD2 matching over 7 bases. The end of the DNA is better explained by TRBJ2-7, so the J call may be wrong. CDR3 length: 15 amino acids. The germline CDR1 and CDR2 sequences are SQVTM and ANQGSEA. DNA of the CDR3: TGCAGCGTGGGGGAGGGCCAAATCTCCTACAATGAGCAGTACTTC. Its protein product is CSVGEGQISYNEQYF.

As to this clonotype: The junction differs from germline at one of its ends, possibly a read error. The rearrangement uses TRBV29-1 and TRBJ2-1, with D perhaps TRBD1 or TRBD2 (5 bases each). This CDR3 has 12 amino acids. The V gene's germline CDR1 is SQVTM and CDR2 ANQGSEA. CDR3 sequence: CSYRDVNNGQFF. CDR3 bases: TGCAGTTACCGGGACGTAAACAATGGGCAGTTCTTC.

Remarks on this clonotype: A much more abundant neighbour one base away suggests this may be a read error. This sequence joins TRBV3-1 and TRBJ2-7; 9 nucleotides match TRBD2. The CDR3 runs 17 residues. With V trimmed by 1 base and J by 7 bases, 14 bases remained unmatched. Germline V CDR1 and CDR2: LGHDT, YNNKEL (reference sequence). CDR3 nucleotides: TGTGCCAGCAGCCAAGTCAGGTCGCGGGGGGGTACCAATGAGCAGTACTTC. Protein sequence: CASSQVRSRGGTNEQYF.

Points on this clonotype: Compared with germline, one end of the junction differs, possibly owing to a read error. The rearrangement links TRBV14 to TRBJ1-4; D remains ambiguous. Germline V gene lookup returns CDR1 SGHDN and CDR2 FVKESK. This CDR3 contains 13 residues. The CDR3 spells CAGSRAENEKLFF. Here the CDR3 DNA reads TGTGCCGGCAGCCGTGCAGAAAATGAAAAACTGTTTTTT.

To note about this clonotype: Sequence at one end of the junction differs from germline and may be a read error. This sequence joins TRBV10-3 and TRBJ2-7; D remains ambiguous. Near its end, the DNA agrees better with TRBJ2-5, so the J call may be wrong. The germline CDR1 and CDR2 sequences are ENHRY and SYGVKD. The CDR3 covers 13 residues. CDR3 nucleotide sequence: TGTGCCACCAGTCCCGGGCTAATAGAGACCCAGTACTTC. Translated: CATSPGLIETQYF.

The chain has TRBV6-2 or TRBV6-3 and TRBJ2-1; maybe TRBD2 (7 bases). V lost 5 bases and J lost 0, with 14 bases in between. Per germline, CDR1 MNHEY and CDR2 SVGEGT. This CDR3 region has 16 residues. The CDR3 region is CASSQGTILSYNEQFF. CDR3 DNA sequence: TGTGCCAGCAGTCAGGGGACTATCCTCTCCTACAATGAGCAGTTCTTC.

V and J are TRBV29-1 and TRBJ2-3; the D gene is possibly TRBD2 (6 bases). This CDR3 has 14 amino acids. The germline V gene encodes CDR1 SQVTM and CDR2 ANQGSEA. CDR3 amino acids: CSSRTRLASDTQYF. For the CDR3, the DNA is TGCAGTTCCAGAACACGGCTAGCGTCAGATACGCAGTATTTT.

This clonotype was recorded only once. This sequence may be a read error, since a much larger clone differs from it by one base. The V gene is TRBV25-1, the J gene TRBJ2-7; possible D gene TRBD2, 5 bases. Germline V lookup: CDR1 MGHDK, CDR2 SYGVNS. The CDR3 totals 14 residues. V lost 1 base and J lost 12, with 19 bases in between. The CDR3 DNA is TGTGCCAGCAGTGAATTCCTCCCGAGGGAGACCCTGTACTTC. Translated: CASSEFLPRETLYF.

CDR3 residues: CASSEVDKPYEQYF. The CDR3 DNA sequence: TGTGCCAGCAGTGAAGTAGACAAACCCTACGAGCAGTACTTC. The chain is built from TRBV2 and TRBJ2-7; D uncertain. CDR1 is SNHLY and CDR2 is FYNNEI in the germline V gene. V was cut by 1 base and J by 2 bases, with 9 bases left in between. The CDR3 contains 14 residues.

This clonotype was observed a few times. The V call is TRBV4-1, the J call TRBJ1-5; 9 bases are a match to TRBD1. This CDR3 is built from 16 residues. With 5 bases clipped from V and 4 bases from J, the junction kept 9 bases outside the gene matches. The germline gives CDR1 MGHRA, CDR2 YSYEKL. For the CDR3, the DNA is TGCGCCAGCAGCGCTATAGACAGGGGGTTGAATCAGCCCCAGCATTTT. Its protein is CASSAIDRGLNQPQHF.

This clonotype was recorded many times. The rearrangement uses TRBV4-1 and TRBJ2-4, with TRBD2 matching over 8 bases. The CDR3 has 15 residues. Trimming at V came to 1 base and at J to 13 bases, leaving 12 bases not matched to a gene. Germline V gene sequence: CDR1 MGHRA, CDR2 YSYEKL. The CDR3 region is CASSQGSPGGGHQYF. The CDR3 DNA follows: TGCGCCAGCAGCCAAGGCTCCCCGGGGGGGGGCCACCAGTACTTC.

This clonotype has at least ten counts. The J gene is TRBJ2-5, the V gene TRBV5-1; D is possibly TRBD2 (6 bases). CDR1 is SGHRS and CDR2 is YFSETQ in the germline V gene. The length of the CDR3 is 15 residues. V shed 4 bases and J shed 5 bases, with 18 bases lying between them. CDR3 coding DNA: TGCGCCAGCAGCGGCGGGACCCTCACGAGGGAGACCCAGTACTTC. It yields the protein CASSGGTLTRETQYF.

This clonotype was seen more than once but under ten times. This may arise from a read error, as a much more abundant clone is one base away. This rearrangement joins TRBV12-3 or TRBV12-4 to TRBJ2-3; the D call may be TRBD1 or TRBD2 (5 bases each). The CDR3 loop spans 16 amino acids. V was cut by 1 base and J by 1 base, with 12 bases left in between. CDR3 sequence (DNA): TGTGCCAGCAGTTTAGGCGATAGAGGGGGCACAGATACGCAGTATTTT. Its translation is CASSLGDRGGTDTQYF.

This clonotype was seen ten or more times. The chain is built from TRBV29-1 and TRBJ2-1; D gene ambiguous. Germline CDR1 and CDR2: SQVTM and ANQGSEA. The CDR3 has 10 residues. V was pared by 3 bases and J by 15 bases, with 12 bases between. CDR3 sequence reads: CSVDMDHGFF. The CDR3 region has the DNA TGCAGCGTTGACATGGATCACGGGTTCTTC.

In its sample, this clonotype was seen many times. The chain couples TRBV27 to TRBJ2-5; 7 nucleotides match TRBD2. Losses at the gene ends were 5 bases for V and 5 bases for J; bases not matched to a gene: 11. Germline CDR1 is MNHEY and CDR2 is SMNVEV (reference sequence). The CDR3 sequence is 15 residues long. The CDR3 sequence is CASSPRTRGMETQYF. In DNA, the CDR3 is TGTGCCAGCAGTCCGAGGACTAGAGGAATGGAGACCCAGTACTTC.

This clonotype came up once. This may stem from a read error, because a much larger clone lies one nucleotide away. The V and J genes are TRBV27 and TRBJ2-1; D possibly corresponds to TRBD1 (5 bases). Germline assignment: CDR1 MNHEY and CDR2 SMNVEV (reference sequence). This CDR3 spans 12 amino acids. V dropped 10 bases and J dropped 5 bases, with 12 bases sitting between them. This chain's CDR3 is CANRPQNNEQFF. CDR3 coding DNA: TGTGCCAACAGGCCACAGAACAATGAGCAGTTCTTC.

The chain couples TRBV5-1 to TRBJ2-3, with 9 bases identical to TRBD2. The germline CDR1 and CDR2 sequences are SGHRS and YFSETQ. This CDR3 has 18 residues. V lost 4 bases to trimming and J lost 0 bases; unmatched junction nucleotides: 12. DNA of the CDR3: TGCGCCAGCAGCCCCGCCTGGAGACTAGCGGCTAGCACAGATACGCAGTATTTT. Its translation: CASSPAWRLAASTDTQYF.

In DNA form, the CDR3 reads TGTGCCAGCAGTCCCGGGAGGGCCCTCCCCTACAATGAGCAGTTCTTC. It specifies CASSPGRALPYNEQFF. The chain recombines TRBV28 with TRBJ2-1, with 8 positions matching TRBD2. Trimming took 5 bases from V and 2 from J; bases not matched to a gene: 8. Germline V gene lookup returns CDR1 MDHEN and CDR2 SYDVKM. CDR3 length equals 16 residues.

Regarding this clonotype: In this CDR3 the conserved last residue, phenylalanine or tryptophan, is missing, so a read error is likely. Because the CDR3's place on the DNA is in doubt, the DNA is left out and the CDR3 is given as listed by TCRdb. V and J are TRBV6-5 and TRBJ1-2. The V gene's germline CDR1 is MNHEY and CDR2 SVGAGI. From its first to its last residue, the CDR3 has 12 amino acids. The CDR3 here is CASSYSGLGCTC.

This clonotype was recorded many times. This rearrangement joins TRBV2 to TRBJ2-5; D unclear. The CDR3 is 14 amino acids. Germline V gives CDR1 SNHLY, CDR2 FYNNEI. Trimming cost V 10 bases and J 2 bases, with 17 bases left between them. The CDR3: CANSLPRRQETQYF. Written as DNA, the CDR3 is TGTGCCAATTCCCTACCTAGGAGACAAGAGACCCAGTACTTC.

This clonotype has ten or more counts. CDR3 coding DNA: TGTGCCAGCAGCTTATCAGGGCTGGGCAATGAGCAGTTCTTC. Its translation is CASSLSGLGNEQFF. V usage is TRBV7-9 and J usage is TRBJ2-1; D perhaps matches TRBD1 (5 bases). V was pared by 2 bases and J by 6 bases, with 11 bases between. Germline V lookup: CDR1 SEHNR, CDR2 FQNEAQ (reference sequence). The CDR3 sequence is 14 residues long.

This clonotype was seen a single time. The J gene is TRBJ1-2, the V gene TRBV27; D gene ambiguous. CDR1 is MNHEY and CDR2 is SMNVEV in the germline V gene (reference sequence). The V end was cut by 2 bases, the J end by 5 bases, with 18 bases between. The CDR3 runs to 16 residues. CDR3 protein: CASSLGGIPARYGYTF. Written as DNA, the CDR3 is TGTGCCAGCAGTTTAGGAGGGATACCTGCCCGATATGGCTACACCTTC.

Ten or more counts support this clonotype. The CDR3 sequence is CASSLVQVYGYTF. CDR3 in DNA: TGTGCCAGCAGCTTGGTACAGGTCTATGGCTACACCTTC. The chain carries TRBV5-5 and TRBJ1-2; TRBD1 is a possible D gene (5 bases). The germline CDR1 and CDR2 sequences are SGHKS and YYEKEE (reference sequence). The CDR3 sequence is 13 residues long. Trimming left V 0 bases short and J 4 bases short, with 7 bases between.

This clonotype was seen a few times. The J gene is TRBJ1-1, the V gene TRBV7-9, with a possible D match to TRBD1 (6 bases). Germline assignment: CDR1 SEHNR and CDR2 FQNEAQ (reference sequence). CDR3 length: 14 residues. V lost 3 bases and J 5 bases, leaving 13 bases between the germline ends. In nucleotides, the CDR3 is TGTGCCAGCAGCTTCCAACAGGGTTCTACTGAAGCTTTCTTT. Its translation: CASSFQQGSTEAFF.

The V call is TRBV10-3, the J call TRBJ2-3; 9 bases are shared with TRBD2. V trimming: 10 bases; J trimming: 4 bases; junction bases outside the gene matches: 9. The germline CDR1 and CDR2 sequences are ENHRY and SYGVKD. The CDR3 runs 14 residues. In nucleotides, the CDR3 is TGTGCCACCGTAGCGGGAGTTGTGGCAGATACGCAGTATTTT. Translating gives CATVAGVVADTQYF.

J is TRBJ1-5 and V is TRBV20-1; D may be TRBD1 (5 bases). Trimming left V 6 bases short and J 1 base short, with 16 bases between. This CDR3 has 15 amino acids. CDR1 and CDR2 (germline): DFQATT, SNEGSKA (reference sequence). DNA for the CDR3: TGCAGTGCCGTCGGCGGGGCCGGGAGCAATCAGCCCCAGCATTTT. It specifies CSAVGGAGSNQPQHF.

The genes are TRBV6-6 and TRBJ2-3; 8 bases are shared with TRBD2. Unmatched junction bases numbered 10, after V lost 5 bases and J lost 0 bases. Germline V gene sequence: CDR1 MNHNY, CDR2 SVGAGI (reference sequence). The CDR3 is 17 residues long. This chain's CDR3 is CASSPNTGLVSTDTQYF. The CDR3 region has the DNA TGTGCCAGCAGTCCGAACACGGGACTAGTGAGCACAGATACGCAGTATTTT.

This clonotype came up a few times. This may stem from a read error, because a much larger clone lies one nucleotide away. The rearrangement uses TRBV7-9 and TRBJ2-1; 8 nucleotides agree with TRBD2. Near its end, the DNA agrees better with TRBJ2-7, so the J call may be wrong. Germline V CDR1 and CDR2: SEHNR, FQNEAQ (reference sequence). This CDR3 spans 16 amino acids. In DNA form, the CDR3 reads TGTGCCAGCAGCTTAGCAGCGGGAGTGACCTACAATGAGCAGTACTTC. Translation: CASSLAAGVTYNEQYF.

This sequence joins TRBV6-1 and TRBJ1-4; 9 bases map to TRBD1. The CDR3 consists of 19 residues. Germline CDR1 and CDR2: MNHNS and SASEGT. The V and J ends lost 6 bases and 3 bases, in that order; junction bases with no gene match: 17. The DNA for the CDR3 is TGTGCCAGCAGCGAGACCGGGACAGGGACTTTAGCAGCTAATGAAAAACTGTTTTTT. Residues: CASSETGTGTLAANEKLFF.